The 32 T cell receptor beta chains reported below all come from one sample, sequenced in a study of shared clonotypes between healthy human individuals. Data came from immunoSEQ multiplex PCR; TCRdb stores just in-frame clones and leaves some out. The sample yields over 950,000 clones, 77% seen once. The sequenced material came from memory CD4+ T cells from PBMCs. Subset meaning: CD45RA-negative fraction. All receptors derive from a man between 18 and 35 years old in good health. Some clones in this sample may be carry-over from other donors' samples.

The rearrangement joins TRBV19 to TRBJ2-3; D not resolved. Trimming left V 2 bases short and J 4 bases short, with 7 bases between. CDR1 and CDR2 from the germline V gene are LNHDA and SQIVND (reference sequence). CDR3 length equals 13 residues. The CDR3: CASSIQAPDTQYF. CDR3 DNA: TGTGCCAGTAGTATACAGGCTCCAGATACGCAGTATTTT.

A few counts support this clone. This chain links TRBV19 with TRBJ2-1; no clear D gene. Deletions cut 6 bases from V and 0 bases from J, with 6 bases between. This CDR3 region has 13 residues. Looked up from germline, CDR1 is LNHDA and CDR2 is SQIVND (reference sequence). CDR3 sequence: CASRRSSYNEQFF. In DNA form, the CDR3 reads TGTGCCAGTAGACGGAGCTCCTACAATGAGCAGTTCTTC.

V is TRBV27 and J is TRBJ2-1; 10 nucleotides agree with TRBD2. Germline CDR1 and CDR2: MNHEY and SMNVEV (reference sequence). The CDR3 covers 15 residues. V was clipped by 4 bases and J by 9 bases; unmatched bases: 9. CDR3 sequence reads: CASSYSLAGAGEQFF. The CDR3 DNA reads as TGTGCCAGCAGTTATTCCCTAGCGGGAGCGGGTGAGCAGTTCTTC.

Worth noting for this clone: Being one base from a much bigger clone, this may be a read error. V usage is TRBV9 and J usage is TRBJ2-3; 8 bases map to TRBD2. Trimming took 6 bases from V and 6 from J; bases not matched to a gene: 12. Germline V gene lookup returns CDR1 SGDLS and CDR2 YYNGEE. The CDR3 runs 15 residues. The CDR3 spells CASNPPGGVLDTQYF. CDR3 nucleotides: TGTGCCAGCAACCCGCCGGGGGGGGTTCTGGATACGCAGTATTTT.

This clone was recorded many times. The chain has TRBV5-8 and TRBJ2-7; D is unclear. The CDR3 has 13 amino acids. The germline V and J ends were trimmed by 1 base and 3 bases, with 8 bases remaining between them. CDR1 and CDR2 (germline): SGHTS, YDEGEE. CDR3: CASSLLPLYEQYF. CDR3 DNA: TGTGCCAGCAGCTTGCTCCCCCTCTACGAGCAGTACTTC.

This clone has a single count. CDR3 residues: CASSPPGPLPLLSSYGYTF. Here the CDR3 DNA reads TGTGCCAGCAGTCCCCCTGGGCCACTTCCTTTGTTATCGAGCTATGGCTACACCTTC. This rearrangement joins TRBV6-7 to TRBJ1-2; D unclear. TRBV6-7 is designated an ORF whose function remains uncertain. This CDR3 contains 19 residues. V dropped 5 bases and J dropped 4 bases, with 29 bases sitting between them.

The chain carries TRBV6-5 and TRBJ1-4; D is unclear. The CDR3 is made up of 14 amino acids. The V gene lost 2 bases and the J gene lost 1 base, with 5 bases spanning the gap. Per germline, CDR1 MNHEY and CDR2 SVGAGI. The CDR3: CASSYQRTNEKLFF. In DNA form, the CDR3 reads TGTGCCAGCAGTTACCAGAGAACTAATGAAAAACTGTTTTTT.

The chain links TRBV18 to TRBJ1-4, with D uncertain. From germline, CDR1 is KGHSH and CDR2 LQKENI. This CDR3 is built from 13 residues. V lost 8 bases, J lost 6 bases, and 13 bases lay in between. CDR3 in amino acids: CASASALDEKLFF. Here the CDR3 DNA reads TGTGCCAGCGCCTCGGCCCTGGATGAAAAACTGTTTTTT.

The chain carries TRBV28 and TRBJ1-2, with D tentatively TRBD1 (6 bases). Germline CDR1 and CDR2: MDHEN and SYDVKM. Trimming left V 7 bases short and J 6 bases short, with 9 bases between. The CDR3 loop spans 11 amino acids. The CDR3 loop reads CASNRADGYTF. CDR3 in DNA: TGTGCCAGCAACAGGGCAGATGGCTACACCTTC.

The rearrangement uses TRBV6-1 and TRBJ2-7; no clear D gene. This CDR3 comprises 11 residues. Germline CDR1 reads MNHNS; CDR2 reads SASEGT. V was shortened by 7 bases and J by 13 bases, with 17 bases between the two germline ends. The CDR3 here is CASKINTSKYF. The CDR3, as DNA: TGTGCCAGCAAGATAAATACGAGCAAATACTTC.

The chain joins TRBV4-1 to TRBJ1-2; D remains ambiguous. This CDR3 comprises 12 residues. V was cut by 4 bases and J by 4 bases, with 7 bases left in between. Looked up from germline, CDR1 is MGHRA and CDR2 is YSYEKL. Here the CDR3 reads CASSPLGYGYTF. CDR3 DNA sequence: TGCGCCAGCAGCCCCTTGGGCTATGGCTACACCTTC.

The table lists this clone with a few counts. The chain joins TRBV4-2 to TRBJ1-1; possibly TRBD1 for D (6 bases). The CDR3 is 15 amino acids. Per the germline V gene, CDR1 is LGHNA and CDR2 is YNFKEQ. V was clipped by 3 bases and J by 0 bases, with 11 bases between them. The CDR3 sequence: CASSQKGGLNTEAFF. CDR3 sequence (DNA): TGTGCCAGCAGCCAGAAGGGGGGGCTGAACACTGAAGCTTTCTTT.

The gene calls are TRBV28 and TRBJ2-7; 9 positions match TRBD1. The CDR3 totals 14 residues. The trim removed 6 bases at V and 3 bases at J, leaving 6 bases unmatched. The V gene's germline CDR1 is MDHEN and CDR2 SYDVKM. CDR3 sequence: CASRKTGGYYEQYF. Here the CDR3 DNA reads TGTGCCAGCAGGAAGACAGGGGGGTACTACGAGCAGTACTTC. The whole variable domain, filled in from reference TRBV28 and TRBJ2-7, reads DVKVTQSSRYLVKRTGEKVFLECVQDMDHENMFWYRQDPGLGLRLIYFSYDVKMKEKGDIPEGYSVSREKKERFSLILESASTNQTSMYLCASRKTGGYYEQYFGPGTRLTVT.

This chain connects TRBV28 to TRBJ2-1, with TRBD1 matching 11 bases. Germline V gives CDR1 MDHEN, CDR2 SYDVKM. The CDR3 is 15 residues long. Trimming removed 5 bases from V and 3 bases from J; junction bases left unmatched: 3. The CDR3 coding sequence is TGTGCCAGCAGTGCCGGGACAGGGGGCTACAATGAGCAGTTCTTC. Protein product: CASSAGTGGYNEQFF.

This clone was seen just once. The chain is built from TRBV6-5 and TRBJ1-4; D gene uncertain. The CDR3 covers 13 residues. Germline V gene sequence: CDR1 MNHEY, CDR2 SVGAGI. Between the trimmed V and J ends, which lost 8 bases and 0 bases, there was a span of 7 bases. CDR3 protein: CASARATNEKLFF. As DNA, the CDR3 is TGTGCCAGCGCTCGGGCAACTAATGAAAAACTGTTTTTT.

The chain recombines TRBV6-1 with TRBJ2-5; D is ambiguous. CDR3 length: 14 residues. Trimming pared 0 bases from V and 0 bases from J, leaving 5 bases between. Germline V lookup: CDR1 MNHNS, CDR2 SASEGT. CDR3 region: CASSEAVYQETQYF. CDR3 nucleotides: TGTGCCAGCAGTGAAGCCGTGTACCAAGAGACCCAGTACTTC.

This sequence joins TRBV5-1 and TRBJ2-7; the match to TRBD1 covers 7 bases. J was trimmed by 0 bases and V by 0 bases; bases with no gene match: 3. Germline V gene data show CDR1 as SGHRS and CDR2 as YFSETQ. This CDR3 has 15 amino acids. The CDR3 is CASSLAGQDSYEQYF. Here the CDR3 DNA reads TGCGCCAGCAGCTTGGCCGGACAGGACTCCTACGAGCAGTACTTC.

The genes are TRBV9 and TRBJ1-4; D is uncertain. The CDR3 loop spans 16 amino acids. Trimming took off 0 bases at V and 8 bases at J, with 17 bases between the two ends. Germline CDR1 reads SGDLS; CDR2 reads YYNGEE. The CDR3 DNA reads as TGTGCCAGCAGCGTAGTCTCTCGAGGAGGCGAAGAAAAACTGTTTTTT. It is translated as CASSVVSRGGEEKLFF.

This chain uses TRBV5-4 with TRBJ2-5; TRBD1 is a possible D gene (6 bases). V was clipped by 4 bases and J by 5 bases, with 27 bases between them. The CDR3 spans 18 residues. The V gene's germline CDR1 is SGHNT and CDR2 YYREEE (reference sequence). This CDR3 is CASSRGQGRIVAGETQYF. The CDR3 nucleotides are TGTGCCAGCAGCAGGGGTCAGGGGCGGATAGTAGCCGGGGAGACCCAGTACTTC.

The CDR3 DNA follows: TGCGCCAGCAGCTTGGGACGGGCTCCCGGGGAGCTGTTTTTT. Translating gives CASSLGRAPGELFF. This rearrangement joins TRBV5-1 to TRBJ2-2, with D unclear. The CDR3 covers 14 residues. V dropped 0 bases and J dropped 6 bases, with 9 bases sitting between them. Germline V gives CDR1 SGHRS, CDR2 YFSETQ. Together with reference TRBV5-1 and TRBJ2-2, the CDR3 gives the full variable domain: KAGVTQTPRYLIKTRGQQVTLSCSPISGHRSVSWYQQTPGQGLQFLFEYFSETQRNKGNFPGRFSGRQFSNSRSEMNVSTLELGDSALYLCASSLGRAPGELFFGEGSRLTVL.

The gene calls are TRBV30 and TRBJ2-5; no reliable D call. Per germline, CDR1 GTSNPN and CDR2 SVGIG (reference sequence). CDR3 length: 15 residues. V was trimmed by 0 bases and J by 4 bases, leaving 15 bases between them. The CDR3 region has the DNA TGTGCCTGGAGTGTGGGTGTTCGACAACGAGAGACCCAGTACTTC. It codes for CAWSVGVRQRETQYF.

The V and J genes are TRBV28 and TRBJ2-7; 9 positions match TRBD2. From germline, CDR1 is MDHEN and CDR2 SYDVKM. The V gene end was trimmed by 8 bases and the J gene end by 2 bases; junction bases not matched to a gene: 10. The CDR3 sequence is 15 residues long. The CDR3 DNA reads as TGTGCCAGCCTTCAATATAGCGGGAGAGCCTACGAGCAGTACTTC. It translates to CASLQYSGRAYEQYF.

This clone was observed many times. This sequence joins TRBV28 and TRBJ2-2; D not resolved. Germline-derived CDR1 and CDR2 are MDHEN and SYDVKM. CDR3 size: 16 residues. Between the trimmed V and J ends, which lost 6 bases and 7 bases, there was a span of 21 bases. The CDR3 protein is CASSSDRTPGSGELFF. The CDR3 bases are TGTGCCAGCAGCTCCGACCGGACGCCCGGTAGCGGGGAGCTGTTTTTT.

The chain combines TRBV2 with TRBJ1-2, with a tentative D call TRBD1 (5 bases). The CDR3 spans 13 residues. V was shortened by 8 bases and J by 1 base, with 11 bases between the two germline ends. Germline loops: CDR1 SNHLY, CDR2 FYNNEI. CDR3 residues: CASGGTDNYGYTF. The CDR3 coding sequence is TGTGCCAGCGGAGGGACTGATAACTATGGCTACACCTTC.

The V and J genes are TRBV4-1 and TRBJ2-3, with 13 bases that match TRBD2. Germline CDR1 and CDR2: MGHRA and YSYEKL. After removal of 2 bases from V and 7 bases from J, the junction contained 21 bases not matched to a gene. This CDR3 spans 21 amino acids. This CDR3 reads CASSQQLLAGGPRARVNTQYF. In DNA form, the CDR3 reads TGCGCCAGCAGCCAACAGCTACTAGCGGGAGGGCCTCGCGCACGGGTGAATACGCAGTATTTT.

This clone was picked up one time. The V and J genes are TRBV7-2 and TRBJ2-7; TRBD2 aligns across 9 bases. This CDR3 comprises 17 residues. V shed 7 bases, J shed 2 bases, and the junction held 15 bases outside the gene matches. Germline CDR1 reads SGHTA; CDR2 reads FQGNSA. The CDR3 region is CASTTRTGLAGTYEQYF. As DNA, the CDR3 is TGTGCCAGCACCACCCGGACGGGGCTAGCGGGAACCTACGAGCAGTACTTC.

In its sample, this clone was seen a few times. V is TRBV5-4 and J is TRBJ2-5; a weak D match, TRBD2 (6 bases). Per the germline V gene, CDR1 is SGHNT and CDR2 is YYREEE (reference sequence). V lost 10 bases and J 5 bases, leaving 24 bases between the germline ends. The CDR3 length is 15 residues. The CDR3 DNA follows: TGTGCCTGGAGGGGTTTTGGCGGGTATGGGGAGACCCAGTACTTC. Its translation: CAWRGFGGYGETQYF. Supplemented by reference TRBV5-4 and TRBJ2-5, the full variable domain reads ETGVTQSPTHLIKTRGQQVTLRCSSQSGHNTVSWYQQALGQGPQFIFQYYREEENGRGNFPPRFSGLQFPNYSSELNVNALELDDSALYLCAWRGFGGYGETQYFGPGTRLLVL.

The J gene is TRBJ2-5, the V gene TRBV10-3; D call uncertain. Germline V gives CDR1 ENHRY, CDR2 SYGVKD. This CDR3 has 12 residues. The V gene lost 3 bases and the J gene lost 4 bases, with 6 bases spanning the gap. The CDR3 DNA reads as TGTGCCATCAGTGATGATGTAGAGACCCAGTACTTC. Amino acids: CAISDDVETQYF.

This rearrangement joins TRBV27 to TRBJ2-7; 15 nucleotides align to TRBD2. Germline V gene sequence: CDR1 MNHEY, CDR2 SMNVEV (reference sequence). The V gene end was trimmed by 1 base and the J gene end by 3 bases; junction bases not matched to a gene: 7. The CDR3 loop spans 18 amino acids. CDR3 nucleotide sequence: TGTGCCAGCAGTTTATTTGGGACTAGCGGGAGGAGAGGCTACGAGCAGTACTTC. Residues: CASSLFGTSGRRGYEQYF.

The rearrangement joins TRBV28 to TRBJ1-2; D is perhaps TRBD1 (6 bases). The CDR3 consists of 13 residues. CDR1 is MDHEN, CDR2 SYDVKM, per germline. The V gene lost 8 bases and the J gene lost 0 bases, with 10 bases spanning the gap. The CDR3 region is CASRGPSNYGYTF. The CDR3 DNA follows: TGTGCCAGCCGGGGGCCATCTAACTATGGCTACACCTTC.

This clone was seen just once. The gene calls are TRBV7-2 and TRBJ2-3; D is uncertain. The CDR3 extends over 16 amino acids. The germline V gene encodes CDR1 SGHTA and CDR2 FQGNSA. V was pared by 0 bases and J by 1 base, with 11 bases between. The CDR3 region has the DNA TGTGCCAGCAGCTTAGCGCCCGGGCCGGGCACAGATACGCAGTATTTT. Its translation: CASSLAPGPGTDTQYF.

CDR3 sequence: CASSSHISTEAFF. DNA of the CDR3: TGTGCCAGCAGCTCCCACATTAGTACTGAAGCTTTCTTT. This chain links TRBV7-3 with TRBJ1-1; D not certain. The CDR3 length is 13 residues. The V end lost 4 bases, the J end lost 5 bases, and 11 bases lay between the germline ends. Looked up from germline, CDR1 is SGHTA and CDR2 is FQGTGA.